This T cell receptor beta chain was observed in a study of blood T cell repertoires in COVID-19. Whole-study context: Sites across the United States, Italy and Spain contributed samples from acute and convalescent COVID-19. The analysed material was cDNA or gDNA that came from T cells, B-cell-depleted T cells, or PBMCs.

Authors' analysis steps: By means of reference gene primer amplification, nucleated cell counts were estimated. Produced via immunoSEQ multiplex PCR; TCRdb's table is partial and in-frame only. Clone size and V and J calls were adopted from that table, with D and trimming inferred from the DNA. The repertoire holds a few hundred thousand clones, with just under 85% as singletons. The CDR3 length is 12 residues. The V end lost 6 bases, the J end lost 10 bases, and 12 bases lay between the germline ends. CDR1 MNHEY and CDR2 SVGAGI come from the germline V gene. The chain couples TRBV6-5 to TRBJ1-4, with D maybe TRBD1 (5 bases). The source material was peripheral blood. The sequence was collected from a woman between 45 and 60 years old with active or convalescent COVID-19. CDR3 protein: CASRFLGGKLFF. The CDR3 coding sequence is TGTGCCAGCAGGTTTCTCGGGGGAAAACTGTTTTTT.